These T cell receptor beta chains were read from a single sample in a study of cytomegalovirus exposure and HLA in healthy donors. Method: immunoSEQ multiplex PCR; TCRdb's copy keeps in-frame clones and lacks some. The data contain around 100,000 clones, approximately 80% of them singletons. The sequencing input was PBMCs. These receptors originate from a male donor in good health and CMV-seropositive. The conserved cysteine and the conserved F or W are not part of the CDR3 here.

cdr3_aa: ASSPRGPGELF
v_call: TRBV6-5
cdr3_length: 11
j_call: TRBJ2-2

cdr3_aa: ASRGDSRQF
v_call: TRBV6-5
cdr3_length: 9
j_call: TRBJ2-1

cdr3_aa: ATKGQGGAAYEQY
v_call: TRBV14
cdr3_length: 13
j_call: .

cdr3_aa: ASSSGQTNTEAF
v_call: TRBV5-1
cdr3_length: 12
j_call: TRBJ1-1

cdr3_aa: ASSLSYEAF
v_call: TRBV28
cdr3_length: 9
j_call: TRBJ1-1

cdr3_aa: ASSQDEAEKYNEQF
v_call: TRBV4-1
cdr3_length: 14
j_call: TRBJ2-1

cdr3_aa: ASSPGTGVTDTQY
v_call: TRBV11-3
cdr3_length: 13
j_call: TRBJ2-3

cdr3_aa: AISESVNFYGYT
v_call: TRBV10-3
cdr3_length: 12
j_call: TRBJ1-2

cdr3_aa: ASSLVAVSMDREQF
v_call: TRBV7-9
cdr3_length: 14
j_call: TRBJ2-1

cdr3_aa: ASSLDRGSYEQY
v_call: TRBV27
cdr3_length: 12
j_call: TRBJ2-7

cdr3_aa: ASSLVGDSQEQY
v_call: TRBV7-8
cdr3_length: 12
j_call: TRBJ2-7

cdr3_aa: ASSFVKREANEQY
v_call: TRBV11-2
cdr3_length: 13
j_call: TRBJ2-7

cdr3_aa: ASARALQETQY
v_call: TRBV7-2
cdr3_length: 11
j_call: TRBJ2-5

cdr3_aa: SGATGGGQPQH
v_call: TRBV29-1
cdr3_length: 11
j_call: TRBJ1-5

cdr3_aa: ASSQVEARAKNIQY
v_call: TRBV14
cdr3_length: 14
j_call: TRBJ2-4

cdr3_aa: ASSPGTGALNTEAF
v_call: TRBV7-6
cdr3_length: 14
j_call: TRBJ1-1

cdr3_aa: ATSLLQADTQY
v_call: TRBV15
cdr3_length: 11
j_call: TRBJ2-3

cdr3_aa: STGYDTEAF
v_call: TRBV20-1
cdr3_length: 9
j_call: TRBJ1-1

cdr3_aa: ASSQTTLETQY
v_call: TRBV18
cdr3_length: 11
j_call: TRBJ2-5

cdr3_aa: ASSLAEWTVLRGGYT
v_call: TRBV7-9
cdr3_length: 15
j_call: TRBJ1-2